Shown below are 3 T cell receptor beta chains from a single sample sequenced in a study of a mutant IDH1 vaccine in newly diagnosed glioma. Clones were sequenced by immunoSEQ multiplex PCR, and TCRdb holds only the in-frame ones, with some missing. The data show fewer than 30,000 clones, over 80% seen once. The time point denotes: week 35, safety follow-up. Doses of 300 ug of mutant IDH1 20-mer peptide were given with topical imiquimod. What these receptors recognize is not known. Source: PBMCs, taken from a glioma patient whose treatment included an IDH1 peptide vaccine. The receptor set was obtained from a man aged 30 to 45 with glioma.

The chain combines TRBV2 with TRBJ1-2; D may be TRBD1 (5 bases). Germline loops: CDR1 SNHLY, CDR2 FYNNEI. CDR3 size: 13 residues. V was shortened by 5 bases and J by 2 bases, with 9 bases between the two germline ends. Here the CDR3 reads CASSLTENYGYTF. CDR3 DNA: TGTGCCAGCAGTTTGACAGAGAACTATGGCTACACCTTC. The full variable domain, completed using reference TRBV2 and TRBJ1-2, is EPEVTQTPSHQVTQMGQEVILRCVPISNHLYFYWYRQILGQKVEFLVSFYNNEISEKSEIFDDQFSVERPDGSNFTLKIRSTKLEDSAMYFCASSLTENYGYTFGSGTRLTVV.

The chain links TRBV5-1 to TRBJ2-7; D possibly corresponds to TRBD1 (6 bases). The CDR3 is 12 amino acids. Germline V lookup: CDR1 SGHRS, CDR2 YFSETQ. Trimming left V 5 bases short and J 4 bases short, with 10 bases between. The CDR3, as DNA: TGCGCCAGCAGTCAACAGGGTTACGAGCAGTACTTC. Amino acids: CASSQQGYEQYF.

The rearrangement joins TRBV30 to TRBJ2-7; D is undetermined. The V end was cut by 0 bases, the J end by 3 bases, with 21 bases between. From germline, CDR1 is GTSNPN and CDR2 SVGIG (reference sequence). This CDR3 has 17 residues. CDR3 sequence reads: CAWSVRPSKVHIYEQYF. Written as DNA, the CDR3 is TGTGCCTGGAGTGTACGTCCCAGTAAAGTGCATATCTACGAGCAGTACTTC. The whole variable domain, remainder taken from reference TRBV30 and TRBJ2-7, is SQTIHQWPATLVQPVGSPLSLECTVEGTSNPNLYWYRQAAGRGLQLLFYSVGIGQISSEVPQNLSASRPQDRQFILSSKKLLLSDSGFYLCAWSVRPSKVHIYEQYFGPGTRLTVT.